At least ten counts were recorded for the clone carrying this TCR beta chain. The antigen is not known. This sample was taken from a study of cytomegalovirus exposure and HLA in healthy donors. The overall study: Out of 398 genotyped donors, less than 85% belonged to the Caucasian-associated ancestry cluster. The study's findings and limits: Most TCR sequences proved rare, with some public TCRs found in many donors. Later, an analysis showed that TCR beta chains associated with HLA were more clonally expanded than others that were equally common.

This CDR3 spans 14 amino acids. CDR1 and CDR2 (germline): SGHRS, YFSETQ. The junction had 4 bases not matched to a gene; V was cut back by 6 bases and J by 3 bases. The PCR made use of 60 Vbeta and 13 Jbeta primers. The assay was immunoSEQ multiplex PCR, and TCRdb's table has in-frame clones only and misses some. The sample has about 120,000 clones; under 80% are singletons. The chain couples TRBV5-1 to TRBJ2-2; 8 nucleotides line up with TRBD2. The sequenced sample was PBMCs. The sequence came from a man in his fifties or sixties in good health and CMV-seropositive. CDR3 sequence: CASNPAGDTGELFF. CDR3 DNA: TGCGCCAGCAACCCAGCGGGAGACACCGGGGAGCTGTTTTTT.